This T cell receptor (beta chain) was profiled in a study of blood T cell repertoires in COVID-19. Study information: Spain, Italy and the United States supplied samples that represented acute and convalescent COVID-19. Nucleic acid was either cDNA or gDNA, and it came from T cells, B-cell-depleted T cells, or PBMCs.

This clone is labeled medium-sized. The CDR3 consists of 14 residues. Germline lookup yields CDR1 LGHNA and CDR2 YSLEER. Trimming pared 0 bases from V and 8 bases from J, leaving 11 bases between. Profiled with immunoSEQ multiplex PCR; TCRdb holds only in-frame clones, not every one. The repertoire has about 83,000 clones, more than 65% of them found once; the top ten carry around 19%. What was sequenced was peripheral blood. The J gene is TRBJ2-1, the V gene TRBV4-3, with D possibly being TRBD1 (6 bases). The sequence came from a woman of 80 years or more with active or convalescent COVID-19. The CDR3 sequence is CASSQDNRAYEQFF. The CDR3 DNA reads as TGCGCCAGCAGCCAAGATAACAGGGCCTATGAGCAGTTCTTC.